Presented here are 5 T cell receptor beta chains from one specimen sequenced in a study of a mutant IDH1 vaccine in newly diagnosed glioma. Indicated time point: week 35, safety follow-up. What each vaccine dose contained was 300 ug of mutant IDH1 20-mer peptide, accompanied by topical imiquimod. What these receptors recognize is not known. Clones were read by immunoSEQ multiplex PCR, and TCRdb kept only the in-frame ones, dropping some. The sample has tens of thousands of clones; roughly four fifths are singletons. Sequenced here: PBMCs, sampled from a glioma patient whose treatment included an IDH1 peptide vaccine. These receptors all stem from a man aged 35 to 55 with glioma.

This clone was observed once. J is TRBJ1-1 and V is TRBV11-3; the D gene is possibly TRBD1 (5 bases). The CDR3 consists of 14 residues. Germline V lookup: CDR1 SGHNT, CDR2 YENEEA. Deletions cut 1 base from V and 9 bases from J, with 15 bases between. The CDR3 sequence is CASSLAGLTNQAFF. The CDR3 DNA reads as TGTGCCAGCAGCTTAGCGGGACTTACCAACCAAGCTTTCTTT.

The V call is TRBV12-5, the J call TRBJ1-1; 7 bases map to TRBD1. CDR3 length: 17 amino acids. Germline assignment: CDR1 LGHNT and CDR2 FRNRAP. V trimming: 0 bases; J trimming: 1 base; junction bases outside the gene matches: 8. The CDR3 DNA sequence: TGTGCTAGTGGTTTGGTATACGGACAGGAGACGAACACTGAAGCTTTCTTT. It is translated as CASGLVYGQETNTEAFF.

This rearrangement joins TRBV7-6 to TRBJ2-1, with D maybe TRBD2 (6 bases). Trimming removed 2 bases at V and 9 bases at J, with 11 bases between. The CDR3 runs to 13 residues. Germline lookup yields CDR1 SGHVS and CDR2 FNYEAQ. The CDR3 here is CASSLRSSGEQFF. CDR3 bases: TGTGCCAGCAGCTTACGGAGTAGCGGTGAGCAGTTCTTC.

This clone appeared a single time. This chain joins TRBV28 and TRBJ2-7; 7 bases align to TRBD1. The V gene end was trimmed by 6 bases and the J gene end by 3 bases; junction bases not matched to a gene: 8. Germline assignment: CDR1 MDHEN and CDR2 SYDVKM. The CDR3 spans 14 residues. Here the CDR3 DNA reads TGTGCCAGCAGACCTCCGGGACAGAACTACGAGCAGTACGTC. Its translation is CASRPPGQNYEQYV.

V and J are TRBV5-1 and TRBJ2-1; D gene unclear. The germline V gene encodes CDR1 SGHRS and CDR2 YFSETQ. Between the trimmed V and J ends, which lost 5 bases and 3 bases, there was a span of 12 bases. The CDR3 contains 14 residues. The DNA of the CDR3 is TGCGCCAGCAGTTCCGGAAACGACTACAATGAGCAGTTCTTC. Amino acids: CASSSGNDYNEQFF.